The rows below give T cell receptor beta chains drawn from one sample of a study of T cell repertoires in cytomegalovirus infection. TCRdb redid the calling of the reads with MiXCR, one entry per CDR3 protein. This table has roughly 500,000 distinct CDR3 sequences, roughly 42% appearing once. These receptors' targets are unknown. Source: cultured PBMCs, taken from culture after CMV antigen stimulation. Every receptor here comes from a human donor in good health (CMV status not recorded). Some clones in this sample may be carry-over from other donors' samples. CDR3s include the opening cysteine and the closing phenylalanine or tryptophan. A D gene is named only where the DNA matches it firmly. Clone size appears in some rows only: once, few, many, or a class for an expanded clone.

>-|TRBD1|TRBV12-3/TRBV12-4|TRBJ2-7
TGTGCCAGCAGTTTACAGACAGGGGCCGAGCAGTACTTC
CASSLQTGAEQYF
>-|-|TRBV6-8|TRBJ2-3
TGTGCCAGCAGTTACTCGAAAATGGTAGGGGATACGCAGTATTTT
CASSYSKMVGDTQYF
>-|TRBD1|TRBV5-4|TRBJ1-1
TGTGCCAGCAGCCAGGGACAGGGAAGGCGGCTGAACACTGAAGCTTTCTTT
CASSQGQGRRLNTEAFF
>-|-|TRBV20-1|TRBJ2-3
TGCAGTGCCCAACCTCGCCCCAGGGATACGCAGTATTTT
CSAQPRPRDTQYF
>-|-|TRBV12-5|TRBJ2-5
TGTGCTAGTGCAACCGGGCGAGAGACCCAGTACTTC
CASATGRETQYF
>-|TRBD1|TRBV5-1|TRBJ1-2
TGCGCCAGCAGCTTGGAAGGGGGCGCGACCTATGGCTACACCTTC
CASSLEGGATYGYTF
>-|-|TRBV6-5|TRBJ1-1
TGTGCCAGCAGTTACTTACTCAGGGGCACTGAAGCTTTCTTT
CASSYLLRGTEAFF
>-|TRBD1|TRBV12-3/TRBV12-4|TRBJ2-7
TGTGCCAGCAGACCAGGGACAGGGGATAACGAGCAGTACTTC
CASRPGTGDNEQYF
>-|-|TRBV6-2/TRBV6-3|TRBJ2-1
TGTGCCAGCAGTTATAACCTCAACCGCAAAGGGTACAATGAGCAGTTCTTC
CASSYNLNRKGYNEQFF
>-|-|TRBV5-6|TRBJ2-7
TGTGCCAGCAGCTTTTGGGGGACGGCCTACGAGCAGTACTTC
CASSFWGTAYEQYF
>once|TRBD2|TRBV4-1|TRBJ2-3
TGTGCCAGCAGCCAAGGGGTGCGGCGGGGGGTACCAGATACGCAGTATTTT
CASSQGVRRGVPDTQYF
>-|-|TRBV11-3|TRBJ2-1
TGTGCCAGCAGCTTACAGGACGATGAGCAGTTCTTC
CASSLQDDEQFF
>few|-|TRBV15|TRBJ2-7
TGTGCCACCAGCAGACAGTTCGAGGGGCTCTACGAGCAGTACTTC
CATSRQFEGLYEQYF
>few|-|TRBV7-2|TRBJ1-5
TGTGCCAGCAGCTCCCACCAGGGATATAATCAGCCCCAGCATTTT
CASSSHQGYNQPQHF
>-|-|TRBV7-9|TRBJ2-7
TGTGCCAGCAGCCCGGGACGGATTCTATCCGAGCAGTACTTC
CASSPGRILSEQYF
>few|-|TRBV6-1|TRBJ1-5
TGTGCCAGCGGTCCCTCCCGGCAGCCCCAGCATTTT
CASGPSRQPQHF
>-|TRBD2|TRBV6-6|TRBJ2-7
TGTGCCAGCAGTTACTCGGTGACTAGCGGACCCTACGAGCAGTACTTC
CASSYSVTSGPYEQYF
>few|-|TRBV19|TRBJ2-1
TGTGCCAGTAGTGCGGATAGGGGGAGCCTAGGGTCCTACAATGAGCAGTTCTTC
CASSADRGSLGSYNEQFF
>few|TRBD1|TRBV6-1|TRBJ1-1
TGTGCCAGCAGCCAGGGGGTGGGGACTGAAGCTTTCTTT
CASSQGVGTEAFF
>-|-|TRBV20-1|TRBJ2-3
TGCAGTGCTAGAGAACAGCGTAGCCGCACAGATACGCAGTATTTT
CSAREQRSRTDTQYF
>-|TRBD2|TRBV7-6|TRBJ2-1
TGTGCCAGCAGCATAGGAGGGACTAGCGGGGGGGCCAATGAGCAGTTCTTC
CASSIGGTSGGANEQFF
>-|TRBD2|TRBV2|TRBJ2-7
TGTGCCAGCAGTGGAGCTAGCGGCAGCTCCTACGAGCAGTACTTC
CASSGASGSSYEQYF
>-|-|TRBV10-2|TRBJ2-3
TGCGCCAGCAGTGACCTCGTAGCGTCTAGCACAGATACGCAGTATTTT
CASSDLVASSTDTQYF
>-|TRBD1|TRBV7-2|TRBJ2-2
TGTGCCAGCAGCTTAGGTCGACAGGGTGGATTGACCGGGGAGCTGTTTTTT
CASSLGRQGGLTGELFF
>-|-|TRBV7-2|TRBJ2-5
TGTGCGTCACAAAGGGGCAACCAAGAGACCCAGTACTTC
CASQRGNQETQYF
>-|-|TRBV5-4|TRBJ2-7
TGTGCCAGCAGCTTGCGGTACAGGGACAACGAGCAGTACTTC
CASSLRYRDNEQYF
>-|TRBD2|TRBV7-6|TRBJ2-3
TGTGCCAGCAGCTTCGGCGGGAGGGCCTACACAGATACGCAGTATTTT
CASSFGGRAYTDTQYF
>many|-|TRBV7-6|TRBJ2-2
TGTGCCAGCAGCTTGGCAGGGTCCGGGGAGCTGTTTTTT
CASSLAGSGELFF
>few|-|TRBV7-6|TRBJ2-7
TGTGCCAGCAGCTTGCGTGGGATGGAGCAGTACTTC
CASSLRGMEQYF